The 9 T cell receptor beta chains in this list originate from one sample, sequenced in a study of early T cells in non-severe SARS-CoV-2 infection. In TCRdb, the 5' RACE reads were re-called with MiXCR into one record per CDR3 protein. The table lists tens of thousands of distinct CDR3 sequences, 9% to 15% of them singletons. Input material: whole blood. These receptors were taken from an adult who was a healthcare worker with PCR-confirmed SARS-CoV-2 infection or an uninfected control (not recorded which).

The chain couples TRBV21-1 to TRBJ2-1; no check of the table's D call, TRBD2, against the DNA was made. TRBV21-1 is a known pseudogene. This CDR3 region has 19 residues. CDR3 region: CASSTTAPTSGNYYNEQFF. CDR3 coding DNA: TGTGCCAGCAGCACCACGGCGCCGACTAGCGGGAATTACTACAATGAGCAGTTCTTC.

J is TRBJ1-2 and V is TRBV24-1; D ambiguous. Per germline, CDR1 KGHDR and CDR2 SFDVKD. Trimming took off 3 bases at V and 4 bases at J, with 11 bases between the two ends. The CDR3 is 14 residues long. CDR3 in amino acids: CATSDRLHAYGYTF. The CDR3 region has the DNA TGTGCCACCAGTGATAGGCTTCACGCCTATGGCTACACCTTC.

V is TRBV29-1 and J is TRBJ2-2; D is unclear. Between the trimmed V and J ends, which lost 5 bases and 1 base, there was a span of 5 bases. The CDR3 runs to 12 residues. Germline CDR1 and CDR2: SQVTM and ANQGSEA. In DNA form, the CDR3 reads TGCAGCGTTACAAGGAACACCGGGGAGCTGTTTTTT. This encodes CSVTRNTGELFF.

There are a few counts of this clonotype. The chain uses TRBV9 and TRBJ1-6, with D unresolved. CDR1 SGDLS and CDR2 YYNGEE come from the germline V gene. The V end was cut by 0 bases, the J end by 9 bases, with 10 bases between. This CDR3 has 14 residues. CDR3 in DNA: TGTGCCAGCAGCGTAGTCGGGGTTGGTTCACCCCTCCACTTT. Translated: CASSVVGVGSPLHF.

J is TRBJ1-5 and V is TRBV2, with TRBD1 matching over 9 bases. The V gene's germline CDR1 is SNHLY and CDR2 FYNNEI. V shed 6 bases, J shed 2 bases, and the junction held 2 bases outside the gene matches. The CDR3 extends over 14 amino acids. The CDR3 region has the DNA TGTGCCAGCAGGGGGGACAGGGGCAATCAGCCCCAGCATTTT. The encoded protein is CASRGDRGNQPQHF.

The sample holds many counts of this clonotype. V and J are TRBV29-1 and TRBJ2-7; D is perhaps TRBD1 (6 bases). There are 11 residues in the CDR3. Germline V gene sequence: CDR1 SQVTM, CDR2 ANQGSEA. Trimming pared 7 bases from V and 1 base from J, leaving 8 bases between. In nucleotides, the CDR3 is TGCAGCGCCGGACAGTCCTACGAGCAGTACTTC. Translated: CSAGQSYEQYF.

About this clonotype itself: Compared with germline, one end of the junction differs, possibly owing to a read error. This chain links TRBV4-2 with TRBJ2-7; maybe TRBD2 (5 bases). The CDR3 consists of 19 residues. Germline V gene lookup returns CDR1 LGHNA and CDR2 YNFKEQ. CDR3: CVSSQSFTDPEAARYEQYF. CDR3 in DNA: TGTGTCAGCAGCCAATCCTTTACGGACCCGGAGGCCGCCAGGTACGAGCAGTACTTC.

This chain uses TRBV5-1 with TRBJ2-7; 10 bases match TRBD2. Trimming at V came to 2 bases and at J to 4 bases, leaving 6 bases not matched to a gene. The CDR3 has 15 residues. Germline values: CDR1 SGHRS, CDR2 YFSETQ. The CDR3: CASSFIGLADYEQYF. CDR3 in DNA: TGCGCCAGCAGCTTTATCGGACTAGCGGATTACGAGCAGTACTTC.

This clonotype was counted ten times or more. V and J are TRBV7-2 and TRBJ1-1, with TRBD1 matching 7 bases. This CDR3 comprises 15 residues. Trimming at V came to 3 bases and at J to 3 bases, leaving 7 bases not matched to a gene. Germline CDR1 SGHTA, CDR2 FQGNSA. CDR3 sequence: CASSFDGTGDTEAFF. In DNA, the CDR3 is TGTGCCAGCAGCTTTGATGGAACAGGGGACACTGAAGCTTTCTTT.